Listed below are T cell receptor beta chains from one sample, sequenced in a study of T cells in localized non-small cell lung cancer. Clones were sequenced by immunoSEQ multiplex PCR, and TCRdb holds only the in-frame ones, with some missing. The data hold about 40,000 clones, with roughly 86% observed a single time. The sample was peripheral blood, taken before any cancer treatment. The source is a man aged 18 to 50 with stage I lung adenocarcinoma. Each CDR3 is given with its conserved first and last residue. The D gene is left open where the match is weak.

>TRBJ1-5|NA|TRBV7-2
CASSYGRRDQPQHF
TGTGCCAGCAGCTACGGACGGCGGGATCAGCCCCAGCATTTT
>TRBJ2-3|TRBD2|TRBV10-3
CAISEGSGGATDTQYF
TGTGCCATCAGTGAAGGAAGCGGGGGGGCCACAGATACGCAGTATTTT
>TRBJ1-5|NA|TRBV19
CASSLGGLRPQHF
TGTGCCAGTAGTTTGGGGGGGTTGAGGCCCCAGCATTTT
>TRBJ2-5|NA|TRBV4-3
CASSRGHGASEGTQYF
TGCGCCAGCAGCCGAGGCCATGGGGCATCGGAAGGGACCCAGTACTTC
>TRBJ2-1|NA|TRBV2
CASSGSGGEQFF
TGTGCCAGCAGTGGGTCTGGCGGTGAGCAGTTCTTC
>TRBJ2-1|NA|TRBV18
CASSLNAQGGKGYEQFF
TGTGCCAGCTCACTAAACGCACAGGGAGGCAAGGGCTATGAGCAGTTCTTC
>TRBJ2-5|TRBD1|TRBV19
CASSARDRGAETQYF
TGTGCCAGTAGTGCCAGGGACAGGGGGGCCGAGACCCAGTACTTC
>TRBJ2-2|NA|TRBV19
CATTINDGTGELFF
TGTGCCACCACAATTAATGACGGTACCGGGGAGCTGTTTTTT
>TRBJ1-5|NA|TRBV7-8
CASSLALGGDRNQPQHF
TGTGCCAGCAGCTTAGCGCTAGGGGGAGACAGGAATCAGCCCCAGCATTTT
>TRBJ2-1|TRBD2|TRBV2
CASSRQAGYNEQFF
TGTGCCAGCAGTCGCCAAGCGGGGTACAATGAGCAGTTCTTC
>TRBJ1-5|NA|TRBV7-2
CASSLDWGSNQPQHF
TGTGCCAGCAGCTTAGACTGGGGTAGCAATCAGCCCCAGCATTTT
>TRBJ2-7|TRBD2|TRBV30
CAWRTGRGAPEQYF
TGTGCCTGGAGGACGGGGCGGGGGGCCCCCGAGCAGTACTTC
>TRBJ2-7|TRBD1|TRBV5-4
CASSLRQGSYEQYF
TGTGCCAGCAGCTTGCGACAGGGGTCCTACGAGCAGTACTTC
>TRBJ1-2|NA|TRBV5-7
CASSFACGRTSNYGYTF
TGTGCCAGCAGCTTTGCTTGCGGACGGACCTCTAACTATGGCTACACCTTC
>TRBJ2-5|NA|TRBV5-4
CASSLQGGIETQYF
TGTGCCAGCAGCTTACAGGGAGGGATAGAGACCCAGTACTTC
>TRBJ1-1|NA|TRBV18
CASSPGGLRNTEAFF
TGTGCCAGCTCACCAGGAGGGCTCCGGAACACTGAAGCTTTCTTT
>TRBJ1-1|NA|TRBV18
CASSPEGGMNTEAFF
TGTGCCAGCTCACCAGAAGGGGGAATGAACACTGAAGCTTTCTTT
>TRBJ2-7|NA|TRBV15
CATSRAEGTNEQYF
TGTGCCACCAGCAGAGCCGAGGGGACCAACGAGCAGTACTTC
>TRBJ2-4|NA|TRBV7-9
CASSSALGAELAKNIQYF
TGTGCCAGCAGCTCCGCCCTTGGGGCTGAACTAGCCAAAAACATTCAGTACTTC
>TRBJ1-1|NA|TRBV4-3
CASSQGNRDTEAFF
TGCGCCAGCAGCCAAGGGAACAGGGACACTGAAGCTTTCTTT
>TRBJ1-2|TRBD1|TRBV29-1
CSALGQGDGYTF
TGCAGCGCTTTGGGACAGGGCGATGGCTACACCTTC
>TRBJ1-2|NA|TRBV7-2
CASSLMTGLYGYTF
TGTGCCAGCAGCTTAATGACCGGTCTTTATGGCTACACCTTC
>TRBJ1-6|TRBD1|TRBV4-2
CASSQRQGLDSPLHF
TGTGCCAGCAGCCAACGACAGGGACTCGATTCACCCCTCCACTTT
>TRBJ1-2|NA|TRBV7-8
CASSLGGLYGYTF
TGTGCCAGCAGCTTAGGGGGGCTCTATGGCTACACCTTC
>TRBJ1-5|NA|TRBV28
CASSSDSNQPQHF
TGTGCCAGCAGCTCGGATAGCAATCAGCCCCAGCATTTT
>TRBJ1-2|NA|TRBV25-1
CASSVYYGQTVGYTF
TGTGCCAGCAGTGTATATTATGGACAGACCGTAGGCTACACCTTC
>TRBJ2-1|TRBD2|TRBV18
CASSSPREGRSYNEQFF
TGTGCCAGCTCATCACCCCGGGAGGGGCGATCCTACAATGAGCAGTTCTTC
>TRBJ2-7|NA|TRBV28
CARERGVYF
TGTGCCAGGGAGAGAGGGGTGTACTTC
>TRBJ2-7|NA|TRBV28
CASSLRIYEQYF
TGTGCCAGCAGTTTAAGAATTTACGAGCAGTACTTC
>TRBJ1-2|TRBD1|TRBV6-1
CASSEAYRGNGYTF
TGTGCCAGCAGTGAAGCGTACAGGGGGAATGGCTACACCTTC
>TRBJ1-1|NA|TRBV5-4
CASSPGGGTYTEAFF
TGTGCCAGCAGCCCAGGTGGGGGAACGTACACTGAAGCTTTCTTT
>TRBJ2-7|NA|TRBV7-2
CASRAASYEQYF
TGTGCCAGCAGAGCAGCATCCTACGAGCAGTACTTC
>TRBJ1-1|NA|TRBV4-1
CASSQEGAGTGGTEAFF
TGCGCCAGCAGCCAAGAAGGGGCAGGCACTGGAGGCACTGAAGCTTTCTTT
>TRBJ1-4|NA|TRBV5-1
CASSPGLQFNEKLFF
TGCGCCAGCAGCCCGGGCCTACAGTTTAATGAAAAACTGTTTTTT
>TRBJ2-5|NA|TRBV11-2
CASSMDRETQYF
TGTGCCAGCAGCATGGACAGAGAGACCCAGTACTTC
>TRBJ2-3|NA|TRBV5-6
CASSLEAGRWDTQYF
TGTGCCAGCAGCTTGGAGGCAGGGCGATGGGATACGCAGTATTTT
>TRBJ2-2|TRBD1|TRBV4-2
CASRQDRGSTGELFF
TGTGCCAGCAGACAGGACAGGGGTTCTACCGGGGAGCTGTTTTTT
>TRBJ1-1|NA|TRBV5-6
CASSWRRPGTEAFF
TGTGCCAGCAGCTGGCGGAGGCCGGGTACTGAAGCTTTCTTT